Listed here are 18 T cell receptor beta chains from one sample, sequenced in a study of blood T cells in healthy people across ages. The use of a sample-barcoded 5' primer and a J-beta primer mix characterized a second PCR of roughly 7 to 11 cycles. TCRdb processed the 5' RACE reads anew with MiXCR; each CDR3 protein has one entry. The sample records approximately 1.5 million distinct CDR3 sequences, around 36% being singletons. Sequences were obtained from blood. Receptor source: a young woman in good health.

To note about this clonotype: The junction does not match germline at one end; this may be a read error. The gene calls are TRBV12-3 or TRBV12-4 and TRBJ2-1; 7 nucleotides match TRBD2. This CDR3 is built from 14 residues. The chain's CDR3 is CAGSKRGSYNEQFF. CDR3 nucleotides: TGTGCCGGCAGTAAGCGCGGGAGTTACAATGAGCAGTTCTTC.

The genes are TRBV27 and TRBJ2-1; TRBD2 aligns across 10 bases. There are 17 residues in the CDR3. V was clipped by 5 bases and J by 6 bases; unmatched bases: 13. Germline V lookup: CDR1 MNHEY, CDR2 SMNVEV (reference sequence). The DNA of the CDR3 is TGTGCCAGCAGTCCATTCTTAGCGGGGGGCTTAACCAATGAGCAGTTCTTC. Translation: CASSPFLAGGLTNEQFF.

As to this clonotype: A read error is possible here, since a much larger clone lies one base away. The chain combines TRBV20-1 with TRBJ2-7; a weak D match, TRBD2 (5 bases). Germline V gene lookup returns CDR1 DFQATT and CDR2 SNEGSKA (reference sequence). This CDR3 spans 15 amino acids. The CDR3 loop reads CSTRDFGGSSYEQYF. The CDR3 DNA follows: TGCAGTACTAGAGATTTTGGAGGCAGCTCCTACGAGCAGTACTTC.

This chain connects TRBV15 to TRBJ2-5, with TRBD2 matching over 8 bases. The CDR3 extends over 17 amino acids. V was clipped by 0 bases and J by 2 bases; unmatched bases: 8. Germline CDR1 and CDR2: LNHNV and YYDKDF (reference sequence). Here the CDR3 DNA reads TGTGCCACCAGCAGAGATTGGCGGACTAGCAGGCAAGAGACCCAGTACTTC. Translated: CATSRDWRTSRQETQYF.

This clonotype was counted many times. This chain joins TRBV4-1 and TRBJ2-1; D may be TRBD1 (6 bases). The CDR3 length is 13 residues. Trimming left V 3 bases short and J 6 bases short, with 9 bases between. Germline CDR1 reads MGHRA; CDR2 reads YSYEKL. The CDR3: CASSHGQPNEQFF. CDR3 sequence (DNA): TGCGCCAGCAGCCACGGACAGCCCAATGAGCAGTTCTTC.

This clonotype was counted only a few times. CDR3 in amino acids: CAISGGTSGSYEQYF. The DNA for the CDR3 is TGTGCCATCAGCGGCGGGACTAGCGGGAGCTACGAGCAGTACTTC. The chain employs TRBV10-3 and TRBJ2-7, with TRBD2 matching 14 bases. Germline CDR1 reads ENHRY; CDR2 reads SYGVKD. V shed 6 bases, J shed 3 bases, and the junction held 4 bases outside the gene matches. The CDR3 has 15 amino acids.

The chain combines TRBV29-1 with TRBJ1-1; 7 bases align to TRBD1. Trimming took 3 bases from V and 5 from J; bases not matched to a gene: 6. Germline V lookup: CDR1 SQVTM, CDR2 ANQGSEA. The CDR3 length is 13 residues. The CDR3 spells CSVEGQQETEAFF. Here the CDR3 DNA reads TGCAGCGTTGAGGGACAGCAGGAGACTGAAGCTTTCTTT.

This clonotype was detected only a few times. V and J are TRBV10-1 and TRBJ2-1, with D perhaps matching TRBD1 or TRBD2 (5 bases each). Per germline, CDR1 WNHNN and CDR2 SYGVQD (reference sequence). The germline V and J ends were trimmed by 5 bases and 8 bases, with 13 bases remaining between them. This CDR3 is 13 amino acids long. CDR3 loop: CASSRLGDDEQFF. The CDR3 coding sequence is TGCGCCAGCAGTAGGTTAGGGGACGATGAGCAGTTCTTC.

This clonotype was seen a handful of times. V is TRBV7-2 and J is TRBJ1-6; D unclear. The germline V gene has CDR1 SGHTA and CDR2 FQGNSA. The V end lost 1 base, the J end lost 4 bases, and 8 bases lay between the germline ends. This CDR3 is 15 amino acids long. CDR3 protein: CASSLVPGYNSPLHF. The CDR3 DNA reads TGTGCCAGCAGCTTAGTCCCCGGGTATAATTCACCCCTCCACTTT.

The chain joins TRBV4-1 to TRBJ2-1; D may be TRBD1 (5 bases). The CDR3 is 17 residues long. The ends were cut back, 0 bases at V and 7 bases at J, with 19 bases in the middle. Germline V CDR1 and CDR2: MGHRA, YSYEKL. CDR3 sequence: CASSQDWGGAGRNEQFF. CDR3 nucleotide sequence: TGCGCCAGCAGCCAAGATTGGGGTGGGGCAGGGCGAAATGAGCAGTTCTTC.

CDR3 in amino acids: CALEGANGYTF. CDR3 coding DNA: TGTGCCCTCGAGGGGGCGAATGGCTACACCTTC. The chain employs TRBV12-3 or TRBV12-4 and TRBJ1-2; 7 positions match TRBD1. The CDR3 contains 11 residues. The J segment lost 6 bases and the V segment lost 11 bases, leaving 6 bases of the junction unmatched.

About this clonotype: The germline gene is not matched at one end of the junction; a read error may be the cause. The chain joins TRBV7-2 to TRBJ1-1; the D gene is possibly TRBD1 (6 bases). CDR1 SGHTA and CDR2 FQGNSA come from the germline V gene. The CDR3 runs to 12 residues. The CDR3 DNA reads TGTGTCAGCAGCTTAGAGGCGGGGGCTGCTTTCTTT. It is translated as CVSSLEAGAAFF.

J is TRBJ1-5 and V is TRBV20-1; D ambiguous. V was trimmed by 3 bases and J by 4 bases, leaving 19 bases between them. The CDR3 covers 16 residues. In germline, CDR1 is DFQATT, CDR2 SNEGSKA (reference sequence). DNA for the CDR3: TGCAGTGCTAGTGCTACGGGGTTCAGAATTAATCAGCCCCAGCATTTT. It codes for CSASATGFRINQPQHF.

Points on this clonotype: A read error may account for a junction end that differs from germline. V usage is TRBV7-2 and J usage is TRBJ2-1; 8 bases agree with TRBD2. Germline V gives CDR1 SGHTA, CDR2 FQGNSA. This CDR3 is 17 amino acids long. The CDR3 loop is CASSLISGAGVLFERFF. DNA of the CDR3: TGTGCCAGCAGCTTAATATCGGGAGCGGGAGTACTATTTGAGCGGTTCTTC.

This clonotype has more than one count but fewer than ten. This chain joins TRBV12-3 or TRBV12-4 and TRBJ2-5; possible D gene TRBD1, 6 bases. The end of the DNA is better explained by TRBJ2-7, so the J call may be wrong. This CDR3 comprises 12 residues. The CDR3, as DNA: TGTGCCAGCAGACTGACAGGCTCCGAGCAGTACTTC. This translates into CASRLTGSEQYF.

J is TRBJ2-7 and V is TRBV6-2 or TRBV6-3; 9 bases are shared with TRBD1. Unmatched junction bases numbered 18, after V lost 9 bases and J lost 6 bases. Germline values: CDR1 MNHEY, CDR2 SVGEGT. There are 16 residues in the CDR3. In nucleotides, the CDR3 is TGTGCCAGTAAGACCCGGGACAGGGTTTTAATGTGCGAGCAGTACTTC. Translated: CASKTRDRVLMCEQYF.

The chain combines TRBV20-1 with TRBJ2-1, with D unresolved. The CDR3 extends over 14 amino acids. The ends were cut back, 3 bases at V and 0 bases at J, with 9 bases in the middle. Germline CDR1 is DFQATT and CDR2 is SNEGSKA (reference sequence). For the CDR3, the DNA is TGCAGTGCTAGCCACGATGTCTCCTACAATGAGCAGTTCTTC. Translating gives CSASHDVSYNEQFF.

The genes are TRBV2 and TRBJ2-7, with TRBD1 identical over 9 bases. CDR1 SNHLY and CDR2 FYNNEI come from the germline V gene. The CDR3 contains 14 residues. V lost 8 bases to trimming and J lost 3 bases; unmatched junction nucleotides: 8. The CDR3 DNA is TGTGCCAGCGGAAAGGGACAGGGTATCTACGAGCAGTACTTC. It is translated as CASGKGQGIYEQYF. Filled out from reference TRBV2 and TRBJ2-7, the complete variable domain reads EPEVTQTPSHQVTQMGQEVILRCVPISNHLYFYWYRQILGQKVEFLVSFYNNEISEKSEIFDDQFSVERPDGSNFTLKIRSTKLEDSAMYFCASGKGQGIYEQYFGPGTRLTVT.